This TCR beta chain was sequenced for a study of OX40 agonist ivuxolimab in advanced cancers. The data were produced by immunoSEQ multiplex PCR, yet TCRdb's version contains in-frame clones alone and is incomplete. The repertoire has around 84,000 clones, about nine tenths of them found once; the top ten carry approximately 11%. Germline V gives CDR1 SGHDT, CDR2 YYEEEE. V shed 0 bases and J shed 3 bases, with 6 bases lying between them. The CDR3 has 13 residues. Source: CD4+ or CD8+ T cells sorted from blood, taken in a trial of the OX40 agonist ivuxolimab. The rearrangement joins TRBV5-6 to TRBJ1-1, with D tentatively TRBD1 (5 bases). This TCR was sampled from an adult with an advanced solid tumor such as melanoma, head and neck, liver or kidney cancer. This chain's CDR3 is CASSLGGDTEAFF. In nucleotides, the CDR3 is TGTGCCAGCAGCTTGGGAGGGGACACTGAAGCTTTCTTT.